Below are 16 T cell receptor beta chains sequenced from a single sample in a study of T cell repertoires in cytomegalovirus infection. Each CDR3 protein gets one entry after TCRdb re-called the reads with MiXCR. This sample carries hundreds of thousands of distinct CDR3 sequences, under 25% of them seen once, and the ten largest clones take about 18%. Sequenced material: CD8+ T cells from PBMCs. The source of these receptors is a human donor in good health (CMV status not recorded). Some clones in this sample may be carry-over from other donors' samples.

The rearrangement links TRBV5-4 to TRBJ2-1; 11 nucleotides match TRBD1. The CDR3 has 16 amino acids. V lost 4 bases and J lost 4; bases outside the gene matches: 7. CDR1 is SGHNT and CDR2 is YYREEE in the germline V gene (reference sequence). The CDR3 DNA follows: TGTGCCAGCAGCCTAGGGACAGGGGGACTATACAATGAGCAGTTCTTC. This encodes CASSLGTGGLYNEQFF.

V usage is TRBV19 and J usage is TRBJ1-1; 10 nucleotides align to TRBD1. There are 15 residues in the CDR3. V was pared by 3 bases and J by 6 bases, with 7 bases of the junction left unmatched. The germline V gene encodes CDR1 LNHDA and CDR2 SQIVND (reference sequence). The CDR3 spells CASSIPGDRGPEAFF. The CDR3 coding sequence is TGTGCCAGTAGTATTCCCGGGGACAGGGGCCCTGAAGCTTTCTTT.

V usage is TRBV12-3 or TRBV12-4 and J usage is TRBJ2-5; 7 bases are shared with TRBD2. Trimming removed 6 bases from V and 4 bases from J; junction bases left unmatched: 11. There are 15 residues in the CDR3. The CDR3 loop reads CASSPSGGGRETQYF. CDR3 DNA: TGTGCCAGCAGCCCCTCGGGGGGTGGCAGAGAGACCCAGTACTTC.

V usage is TRBV4-1 and J usage is TRBJ1-2; D is ambiguous. Deletions cut 4 bases from V and 3 bases from J, with 12 bases between. The CDR3 length is 14 residues. CDR1 and CDR2 from the germline V gene are MGHRA and YSYEKL. The CDR3 sequence is CASSPPGLDYGYTF. Written as DNA, the CDR3 is TGCGCCAGCAGCCCCCCGGGGTTGGACTATGGCTACACCTTC.

This chain links TRBV29-1 with TRBJ1-4; no clear D. Germline V gene sequence: CDR1 SQVTM, CDR2 ANQGSEA. Trimming removed 5 bases at V and 4 bases at J, with 14 bases between. The length of the CDR3 is 14 residues. CDR3 sequence (DNA): TGCAGCGTTCATGTCTTCGGGCATAATGAAAAACTGTTTTTT. As protein: CSVHVFGHNEKLFF.

The gene calls are TRBV20-1 and TRBJ2-1; perhaps D is TRBD1 or TRBD2 (5 bases each). V shed 0 bases and J shed 3 bases, with 9 bases lying between them. This CDR3 has 14 residues. Per germline, CDR1 DFQATT and CDR2 SNEGSKA (reference sequence). As DNA, the CDR3 is TGCAGTGCTAGAGATCTGAGGGGCTACAATGAGCAGTTCTTC. Encoded protein: CSARDLRGYNEQFF.

CDR3 loop: CASSGERGAYNEQFF. CDR3 bases: TGTGCCAGCAGCGGCGAGCGGGGGGCCTACAATGAGCAGTTCTTC. The chain combines TRBV13 with TRBJ2-1; 9 bases align to TRBD2. The CDR3 extends over 15 amino acids. Germline lookup yields CDR1 PRHDT and CDR2 FYEKMQ (reference sequence). After removal of 5 bases from V and 2 bases from J, the junction contained 4 bases not matched to a gene.

Only a few counts were recorded for this clonotype. The CDR3 loop reads CASRASPYEQYF. The CDR3 DNA follows: TGTGCCAGCAGGGCCAGTCCCTACGAGCAGTACTTC. The gene calls are TRBV7-2 and TRBJ2-7; D call uncertain. Per germline, CDR1 SGHTA and CDR2 FQGNSA. The CDR3 covers 12 residues. The ends were cut back, 6 bases at V and 2 bases at J, with 8 bases in the middle.

The table lists this clonotype with many counts. The chain uses TRBV7-2 and TRBJ2-7; D gene unclear. V was clipped by 4 bases and J by 0 bases, with 10 bases between them. Germline CDR1 is SGHTA and CDR2 is FQGNSA. The CDR3 loop spans 14 amino acids. The CDR3 nucleotides are TGTGCCAGCAGCTGCTGGGATCACTCCTACGAGCAGTACTTC. This gives the protein CASSCWDHSYEQYF.

The gene calls are TRBV27 and TRBJ1-5, with D tentatively TRBD1 (5 bases). Germline V CDR1 and CDR2: MNHEY, SMNVEV (reference sequence). This CDR3 region has 13 residues. The V gene lost 8 bases and the J gene lost 1 base, with 9 bases spanning the gap. The CDR3 sequence: CASRRGSNQPQHF. The CDR3 DNA reads as TGTGCCAGCCGCCGGGGGAGCAATCAGCCCCAGCATTTT.

The rearrangement joins TRBV25-1 to TRBJ2-1; 9 nucleotides line up with TRBD2. Germline lookup yields CDR1 MGHDK and CDR2 SYGVNS. V was clipped by 7 bases and J by 9 bases; unmatched bases: 16. The CDR3 spans 16 residues. CDR3: CASTQWGSGGRVEQFF. The CDR3 DNA reads TGTGCCAGCACCCAATGGGGCAGCGGGGGGAGGGTTGAGCAGTTCTTC.

This clonotype occurred a few times. The chain uses TRBV28 and TRBJ2-7; a weak D match, TRBD1 (6 bases). From germline, CDR1 is MDHEN and CDR2 SYDVKM. V shed 5 bases and J shed 4 bases, with 24 bases lying between them. This CDR3 contains 17 residues. The CDR3 spells CASSPTDVWGHLYEQYF. CDR3 nucleotide sequence: TGTGCCAGCAGTCCCACTGACGTATGGGGGCATTTATACGAGCAGTACTTC.

The CDR3 region has the DNA TGTGCCAGCAGCCTCACCGATCAGCCCCAGCATTTT. Its protein is CASSLTDQPQHF. This chain links TRBV7-9 with TRBJ1-5; D ambiguous. CDR1 SEHNR and CDR2 FQNEAQ come from the germline V gene (reference sequence). CDR3 length: 12 amino acids. Trimming took off 5 bases at V and 5 bases at J, with 7 bases between the two ends. Variable domain in full (rest from reference TRBV7-9 and TRBJ1-5): DTGVSQNPRHKITKRGQNVTFRCDPISEHNRLYWYRQTLGQGPEFLTYFQNEAQLEKSRLLSDRFSAERPKGSFSTLEIQRTEQGDSAMYLCASSLTDQPQHFGDGTRLSIL.

There are a few counts of this clonotype. This sequence joins TRBV29-1 and TRBJ2-1; TRBD2 matches at 7 bases. CDR1 SQVTM and CDR2 ANQGSEA come from the germline V gene. V dropped 3 bases and J dropped 0; count of bases not matched to a gene: 11. The CDR3 has 17 amino acids. CDR3 loop: CSVDGPWRGSSYNEQFF. CDR3 coding DNA: TGCAGCGTTGACGGGCCGTGGCGGGGGAGCTCCTACAATGAGCAGTTCTTC.

Regarding this clonotype: An end of the junction does not agree with germline; a read error may underlie this. This rearrangement joins TRBV7-9 to TRBJ1-2; 7 bases are a match to TRBD1. The CDR3 extends over 15 amino acids. Germline V gene lookup returns CDR1 SEHNR and CDR2 FQNEAQ (reference sequence). CDR3 sequence: CASSLGLTGTHGYTF. The CDR3 nucleotides read TGTGCCAGCAGTTTAGGCCTGACAGGGACGCATGGCTACACCTTC.

Concerning this clonotype itself: At one of its ends the junction is not consistent with the germline gene, which may arise from a read error. The gene calls are TRBV28 and TRBJ1-5, with TRBD1 as a possible D gene (6 bases). CDR1 is MDHEN and CDR2 is SYDVKM in the germline V gene. CDR3 length: 15 residues. CDR3: CASSRGFLDSEPKHF. CDR3 nucleotide sequence: TGTGCCAGCAGCAGGGGCTTCCTGGACTCAGAGCCCAAGCATTTT. Combining the CDR3 with reference TRBV28 and TRBJ1-5 gives the whole variable domain DVKVTQSSRYLVKRTGEKVFLECVQDMDHENMFWYRQDPGLGLRLIYFSYDVKMKEKGDIPEGYSVSREKKERFSLILESASTNQTSMYLCASSRGFLDSEPKHFGDGTRLSIL.